The clone carrying this T cell receptor (beta chain) was recorded once. In the study's own analysis: Amplification of reference gene primers was used by the study to estimate nucleated cell counts. The protocol was immunoSEQ multiplex PCR, while the TCRdb copy is restricted to in-frame clones and leaves out a portion. The D gene and trimming were derived from the DNA, and the V and J assignments and clone size from that table. The data hold 70,000 or so clones, with approximately 90% observed a single time. The CDR3 length is 18 residues. The trim removed 3 bases at V and 5 bases at J, leaving 9 bases unmatched. The germline V gene has CDR1 SGHRS and CDR2 YFSETQ. The sample comes from a study of blood T cell repertoires in COVID-19. Study-wide background: Samples came from the United States, Italy and Spain, spanning acute and convalescent COVID-19. Sample material is recorded as cDNA or gDNA derived from T cells, B-cell-depleted T cells, or PBMCs.

This TCR came from a man aged 55 to 70 with acute or convalescent COVID-19. Sequences were obtained from peripheral blood. The V call is TRBV5-1, the J call TRBJ2-3; TRBD2 aligns across 16 bases. The CDR3 DNA sequence: TGCGCCAGCAGCTGGACCGGGACTAGCGGGGGGGCCGTAGATACGCAGTATTTT. It translates to CASSWTGTSGGAVDTQYF.